This T cell receptor beta chain comes out of a study of cytomegalovirus exposure and HLA in healthy donors. Study in general: The 90 to 150 validation repertoires used the same platform as the 650 to 750 first-cohort repertoires, a later analysis reported. Study-wide results and limits: The dataset shows that most TCR sequences were rare, while some public TCRs occurred in many donors. The classifier, whose performance was assessed in both the original and validation cohorts, reportedly diagnosed cytomegalovirus status with high specificity and sensitivity. Confirmation was obtained in vitro that a few CMV-associated chains are specific for CMV antigens.

This CDR3 is 17 amino acids long. Germline CDR1 and CDR2: SNHLY and FYNNEI. Losses at the gene ends were 1 base for V and 2 bases for J; bases not matched to a gene: 6. Comments on this clone: Its target is unknown.

Profiling relied on immunoSEQ multiplex PCR, and the TCRdb table lists in-frame clones only, not all of them. Among 200,000 to 300,000 clones listed, approximately 83% were seen once. The chain combines TRBV2 with TRBJ2-3; 10 positions match TRBD2. The TCR was taken from a woman aged 30 to 39 in good health and CMV-seropositive. The sample was PBMCs. CDR3 in DNA: TGTGCCAGCAGTGAAGTAGGACTAGCGGACTCCACAGATACGCAGTATTTT. This gives the protein CASSEVGLADSTDTQYF.